The clone carrying this TCR beta chain was recorded at least ten times. The target antigen is unknown. The source of the sample is a study of early T cells in non-severe SARS-CoV-2 infection. Study overall: Chains were not paired, and sequencing was done on bulk RNA from unsorted whole blood.

Individual cDNA molecules each received unique molecular identifiers attached to them. One entry per CDR3 protein, called by TCRdb with MiXCR from the 5' RACE reads. There are over 85,000 distinct CDR3 sequences in the sample; under 15% occur only once, and approximately 6% lies in the top ten. Germline values: CDR1 SQVTM, CDR2 ANQGSEA. This CDR3 is built from 13 residues. V shed 4 bases and J 4 bases; nucleotides not matched to a gene: 5. Regarding the study as a whole: VDJdb matching skewed toward anti-spike CD8 responses, missing private and CD4 specificities.

The TCR was taken from an adult who was a healthcare worker with PCR-confirmed SARS-CoV-2 infection or an uninfected control (not recorded which). V and J are TRBV29-1 and TRBJ2-5; TRBD2 agrees at 8 bases. The specimen was whole blood. The CDR3 spells CSVGRSGRETQYF. As DNA, the CDR3 is TGCAGCGTTGGCAGGAGCGGGAGAGAGACCCAGTACTTC. The variable domain in full, completed from reference TRBV29-1 and TRBJ2-5, reads SAVISQKPSRDICQRGTSLTIQCQVDSQVTMMFWYRQQPGQSLTLIATANQGSEATYESGFVIDKFPISRPNLTFSTLTVSNMSPEDSSIYLCSVGRSGRETQYFGPGTRLLVL.